One and the same sample provided the 25 T cell receptor beta chains below, sequenced in a study of blood T cells in healthy people across ages. A second about 6 to 11 cycle PCR used barcoded and J-beta primers. TCRdb re-analysed the 5' RACE reads in MiXCR, keeping a single row per CDR3 protein. Of over 300,000 distinct CDR3 sequences in the sample, about half were seen once. The sequencing sample was made of blood. The receptors stem from a man in his fifties or sixties in good health.

The chain carries TRBV7-9 and TRBJ1-5, with TRBD1 identical over 7 bases. The germline gives CDR1 SEHNR, CDR2 FQNEAQ (reference sequence). The J segment lost 4 bases and the V segment lost 0 bases, leaving 3 bases of the junction unmatched. This CDR3 contains 15 residues. The CDR3 DNA reads as TGTGCCAGCAGCTTAGCCGGGACAGATAATCAGCCCCAGCATTTT. Protein: CASSLAGTDNQPQHF.

This chain links TRBV28 with TRBJ2-3, with TRBD2 as a possible D gene (6 bases). CDR3 size: 17 residues. V lost 7 bases and J 4 bases, leaving 24 bases between the germline ends. Germline CDR1 and CDR2: MDHEN and SYDVKM. The CDR3 spells CASISASATTPPDTQYF. CDR3 DNA sequence: TGTGCCAGCATTAGTGCTAGCGCCACCACCCCCCCAGATACGCAGTATTTT. Full variable domain (remainder filled in from reference TRBV28 and TRBJ2-3): DVKVTQSSRYLVKRTGEKVFLECVQDMDHENMFWYRQDPGLGLRLIYFSYDVKMKEKGDIPEGYSVSREKKERFSLILESASTNQTSMYLCASISASATTPPDTQYFGPGTRLTVL.

The chain recombines TRBV11-2 with TRBJ1-2; tentative D call: TRBD1 (5 bases). The CDR3 spans 13 residues. Trimming took 5 bases from V and 4 from J, leaving 11 bases between them. Germline V gene lookup returns CDR1 SGHAT and CDR2 FQNNGV. CDR3 nucleotides: TGTGCCAGCAGCGCGATGGGGGGCTATGGCTACACCTTC. Translated, it gives CASSAMGGYGYTF.

The V and J genes are TRBV7-9 and TRBJ2-4; 8 nucleotides align to TRBD1. The DNA end lines up better with TRBJ2-5; the J call may be wrong. This CDR3 contains 14 residues. Germline V CDR1 and CDR2: SEHNR, FQNEAQ (reference sequence). The CDR3 reads CASSPGQGEETQYF. For the CDR3, the DNA is TGTGCCAGCAGCCCCGGACAGGGAGAGGAGACCCAGTACTTC.

This chain joins TRBV29-1 and TRBJ2-1; D not certain. The length of the CDR3 is 13 residues. The V gene lost 7 bases and the J gene lost 1 base, with 11 bases spanning the gap. Germline values: CDR1 SQVTM, CDR2 ANQGSEA. The DNA of the CDR3 is TGCAGCGCGGACCGCCCTTCCTACAATGAGCAGTTCTTC. Protein: CSADRPSYNEQFF.

J is TRBJ2-6 and V is TRBV4-2; 9 bases align to TRBD1. V lost 1 base, J lost 0 bases, and 1 base stayed unmatched. The CDR3 runs to 17 residues. Germline CDR1 and CDR2: LGHNA and YNFKEQ. This CDR3 is CASSQATGGSGANVLTF. CDR3 sequence (DNA): TGTGCCAGCAGCCAAGCGACAGGGGGCTCTGGGGCCAACGTCCTGACTTTC.

This clonotype has just a few counts. This chain connects TRBV5-1 to TRBJ2-1, with 11 bases matching TRBD2. Trimming cost V 5 bases and J 8 bases; bases outside gene matches: 9. The CDR3 covers 15 residues. Germline CDR1 is SGHRS and CDR2 is YFSETQ. The CDR3 reads CASSPATSGRDEQFF. The CDR3 bases are TGCGCCAGCAGTCCGGCAACTAGCGGGAGAGATGAGCAGTTCTTC.

This clonotype was detected only a few times. The V gene is TRBV28, the J gene TRBJ2-3; 8 bases are shared with TRBD2. V gave up 3 bases and J gave up 6 bases; unmatched junction bases: 8. Per the germline V gene, CDR1 is MDHEN and CDR2 is SYDVKM. The CDR3 length is 15 residues. The DNA for the CDR3 is TGTGCCAGCAGTTTCGGGAGGGCCAGGGTTGATACGCAGTATTTT. Translating gives CASSFGRARVDTQYF.

Points on this clonotype: This may stem from a read error, because a much larger clone lies one nucleotide away. This sequence joins TRBV2 and TRBJ1-6, with D possibly matching TRBD1 (6 bases). This CDR3 contains 14 residues. Looked up from germline, CDR1 is SNHLY and CDR2 is FYNNEI. Written as DNA, the CDR3 is TGTACCAGCAGGAGACAGGACAATAATTCACCCCTCCACTTT. It yields the protein CTSRRQDNNSPLHF.

V and J are TRBV29-1 and TRBJ2-7; TRBD1 agrees at 10 bases. Germline V gene sequence: CDR1 SQVTM, CDR2 ANQGSEA. V was pared by 8 bases and J by 5 bases, with 9 bases of the junction left unmatched. The CDR3 consists of 13 residues. The CDR3 here is CSIVRDRGDEQYF. CDR3 nucleotide sequence: TGCAGCATCGTACGGGACAGGGGAGACGAGCAGTACTTC.

In its sample, this clonotype was seen many times. Mismatch with germline at one junction end may stem from a read error. The chain is built from TRBV5-1 and TRBJ2-5; unclear D gene. CDR1 is SGHRS and CDR2 is YFSETQ in the germline V gene. CDR3 length: 13 amino acids. The CDR3 reads CASSSGPQETQYF. For the CDR3, the DNA is TGTGCCAGCAGCTCCGGACCCCAGGAGACCCAGTACTTC.

The genes are TRBV18 and TRBJ1-5; D uncertain. Between the trimmed V and J ends, which lost 6 bases and 0 bases, there was a span of 12 bases. The germline CDR1 and CDR2 sequences are KGHSH and LQKENI. The CDR3 extends over 15 amino acids. CDR3 in amino acids: CASSHNGDSNQPQHF. The CDR3 nucleotides are TGTGCCAGCTCCCACAATGGCGATAGCAATCAGCCCCAGCATTTT.

The genes are TRBV12-3 or TRBV12-4 and TRBJ1-1; D remains ambiguous. The CDR3 contains 14 residues. Trimming removed 5 bases at V and 5 bases at J, with 15 bases between. CDR3 loop: CASSNPLWRTEAFF. The CDR3 bases are TGTGCCAGCAGTAACCCCCTGTGGCGGACTGAAGCTTTCTTT.

The table lists this clonotype with a count of one. This chain joins TRBV20-1 and TRBJ2-6; maybe TRBD2 (7 bases). This CDR3 has 18 amino acids. Trimming took 1 base from V and 0 from J, leaving 16 bases between them. Germline-derived CDR1 and CDR2 are DFQATT and SNEGSKA (reference sequence). CDR3 in amino acids: CSARVRGGRTSGANVLTF. CDR3 DNA sequence: TGCAGTGCTAGAGTTAGGGGGGGTAGAACCTCTGGGGCCAACGTCCTGACTTTC.

The J gene is TRBJ2-5, the V gene TRBV4-1; maybe TRBD2 (6 bases). Matching the DNA end better, TRBJ2-7 makes the J call doubtful. CDR3 size: 13 residues. CDR1 and CDR2 (germline): MGHRA, YSYEKL. CDR3 loop: CASSPLGRNEQYF. CDR3 nucleotides: TGCGCCAGCAGCCCCCTGGGGAGGAACGAGCAGTACTTC.

Regarding this clonotype: A much larger clone sits a single nucleotide away, making a read error possible. The J gene is TRBJ2-3, the V gene TRBV20-1; 7 positions match TRBD2. Germline V gene lookup returns CDR1 DFQATT and CDR2 SNEGSKA (reference sequence). CDR3 length: 13 amino acids. The CDR3 reads CSASGASTDMQYF. The CDR3 DNA sequence: TGTAGTGCGAGCGGGGCTAGCACAGATATGCAGTATTTT.

V and J are TRBV2 and TRBJ2-7, with 8 bases aligning to TRBD2. The end of the DNA aligns better with TRBJ2-5, so the J call may be wrong. Germline V CDR1 and CDR2: SNHLY, FYNNEI. This CDR3 has 15 amino acids. The CDR3 nucleotides are TGTGCCAGCAGTGATCAAGCGGGGGTAGTGGAGACCCAGTACTTC. This translates into CASSDQAGVVETQYF.

This clonotype has just a few counts. The rearrangement uses TRBV4-3 and TRBJ2-1; D unresolved. CDR1 and CDR2 from the germline V gene are LGHNA and YSLEER. The V end lost 0 bases, the J end lost 15 bases, and 18 bases lay between the germline ends. The CDR3 extends over 14 amino acids. Here the CDR3 reads CASSQDLVAGPWFF. CDR3 sequence (DNA): TGCGCCAGCAGCCAAGATCTTGTGGCTGGTCCGTGGTTCTTC.

This sequence joins TRBV29-1 and TRBJ2-7; tentatively, D is TRBD2 (5 bases). V gave up 5 bases and J gave up 2 bases, with 13 bases separating them. The CDR3 loop spans 13 amino acids. Germline V gives CDR1 SQVTM, CDR2 ANQGSEA. The CDR3: CSVPWTGTYEQYF. CDR3 DNA: TGCAGCGTTCCTTGGACGGGAACCTACGAGCAGTACTTC.

This clonotype turned up a few times. The chain uses TRBV10-3 and TRBJ1-2, with D possibly being TRBD1 (5 bases). CDR1 is ENHRY and CDR2 is SYGVKD in the germline V gene. CDR3 length: 16 residues. Trimming removed 2 bases from V and 8 bases from J, with 21 bases in between. The chain's CDR3 is CAISEPRGLGHDGYTF. In DNA, the CDR3 is TGTGCCATCAGTGAGCCCCGTGGGTTGGGGCACGACGGCTACACCTTC.

This clonotype was seen a single time. This chain joins TRBV28 and TRBJ2-7; 7 nucleotides agree with TRBD1. The DNA end is a closer match to TRBJ2-4, so the J assignment may be wrong. The germline gives CDR1 MDHEN, CDR2 SYDVKM. CDR3 length: 15 amino acids. DNA of the CDR3: TGTGCCAGCAGTCAAATCCACAGGGGTCGGGACATTCAGTACTTC. Translation: CASSQIHRGRDIQYF.

The chain has TRBV6-5 and TRBJ2-7; D ambiguous. The CDR3 runs to 16 residues. CDR1 is MNHEY and CDR2 is SVGAGI in the germline V gene. Trimming removed 2 bases at V and 3 bases at J, with 17 bases between. The CDR3 DNA is TGTGCCAGCAGTTACGGTATGGGCGCGGAGAACTACGAGCAGTACTTC. Its translation is CASSYGMGAENYEQYF.

This clonotype was detected a few times. This chain joins TRBV12-3 or TRBV12-4 and TRBJ2-7; the D is unclear. V dropped 10 bases and J dropped 3 bases, with 10 bases sitting between them. The CDR3 consists of 11 residues. DNA of the CDR3: TGTGCCACCAAGGGTGGCTACGAGCAGTACTTC. Its translation: CATKGGYEQYF.

In this sample, this clonotype turned up many times. The chain links TRBV28 to TRBJ2-7; TRBD2 matches at 7 bases. Unmatched junction bases numbered 21, after V lost 5 bases and J lost 5 bases. This CDR3 is built from 18 residues. Germline assignment: CDR1 MDHEN and CDR2 SYDVKM. Here the CDR3 DNA reads TGTGCCAGCAGTCAACGACTCGTTGGCGGGAGTTTGGCAAACGAGCAGTACTTC. Translated: CASSQRLVGGSLANEQYF.

This clonotype was found a few times. The chain carries TRBV15 and TRBJ1-2; D is uncertain. Germline V CDR1 and CDR2: LNHNV, YYDKDF (reference sequence). With 0 bases removed from V and 8 bases from J, the gap between germline ends came to 10 bases. There are 13 residues in the CDR3. CDR3 coding DNA: TGTGCCACCAGCAGAGAATCAAAATGGGGCTACACCTTC. Translating gives CATSRESKWGYTF.